The clone carrying this TCR beta chain was observed many times. Its antigen is unidentified. A CD8+CD4-CCR7+CD45RA+ phenotype served as the sorting definition for naive CD8 T cells. The sample is drawn from a study of molecular identifiers for immune sequencing clone quantification. Whole-study findings and limits: Clonotypes surpassing 20 RNA copies contained over 97% of effector molecules, versus under 1% in naive cells.

Each CDR3 protein gets one entry after TCRdb re-called the PCR reads with MiXCR. This repertoire shows some 320,000 distinct CDR3 sequences, about 21% found once; its top ten account for more than 0.8%. Sequencing was done on a sample of naive CD8+ T cells from blood, with Jurkat cell RNA spiked in. Stated subset: FACS-sorted CD8+CD4-CCR7+CD45RA+ naive T cells. The TCR comes from a human donor in good health. Some libraries in this study had Jurkat cell RNA spiked in.

Here the CDR3 DNA reads TGTGCCAGCAGTTTGAAGAGCGGAAACGAGCAGTACTTC. As protein: CASSLKSGNEQYF. The chain couples TRBV12-3 or TRBV12-4 to TRBJ2-7; D is possibly TRBD2 (5 bases). CDR3 length: 13 amino acids. Trimming left V 3 bases short and J 5 bases short, with 11 bases between.